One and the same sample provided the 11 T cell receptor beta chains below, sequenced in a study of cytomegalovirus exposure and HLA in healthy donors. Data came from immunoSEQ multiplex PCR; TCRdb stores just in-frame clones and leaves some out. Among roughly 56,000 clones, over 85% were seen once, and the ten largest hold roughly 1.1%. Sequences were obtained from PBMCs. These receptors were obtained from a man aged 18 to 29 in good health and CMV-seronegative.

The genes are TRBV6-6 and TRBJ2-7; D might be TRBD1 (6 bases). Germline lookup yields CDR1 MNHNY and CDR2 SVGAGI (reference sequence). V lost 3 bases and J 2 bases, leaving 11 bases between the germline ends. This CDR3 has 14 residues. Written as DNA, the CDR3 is TGTGCCAGCAGTTATAATTCAGGGGCCTACGAGCAGTACTTC. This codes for CASSYNSGAYEQYF.

The CDR3 protein is CASTPTGLTDTQYF. CDR3 DNA: TGTGCCAGCACCCCTACCGGACTCACAGATACGCAGTATTTT. The genes are TRBV14 and TRBJ2-3; perhaps TRBD2 as D (5 bases). Per the germline V gene, CDR1 is SGHDN and CDR2 is FVKESK. Trimming took off 7 bases at V and 2 bases at J, with 13 bases between the two ends. CDR3 size: 14 residues.

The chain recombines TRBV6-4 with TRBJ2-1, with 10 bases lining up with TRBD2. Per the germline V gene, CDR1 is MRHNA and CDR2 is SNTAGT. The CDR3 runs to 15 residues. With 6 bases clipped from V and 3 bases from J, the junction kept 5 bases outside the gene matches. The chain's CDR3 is CASSRTSGDYNEQFF. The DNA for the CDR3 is TGTGCCAGCAGCAGGACTAGCGGAGACTACAATGAGCAGTTCTTC.

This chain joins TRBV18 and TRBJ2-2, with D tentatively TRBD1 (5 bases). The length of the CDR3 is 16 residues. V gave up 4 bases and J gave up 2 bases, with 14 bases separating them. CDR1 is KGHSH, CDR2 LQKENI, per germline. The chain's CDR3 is CASSHKGQENTGELFF. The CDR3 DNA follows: TGTGCCAGCTCACATAAAGGACAAGAAAACACCGGGGAGCTGTTTTTT.

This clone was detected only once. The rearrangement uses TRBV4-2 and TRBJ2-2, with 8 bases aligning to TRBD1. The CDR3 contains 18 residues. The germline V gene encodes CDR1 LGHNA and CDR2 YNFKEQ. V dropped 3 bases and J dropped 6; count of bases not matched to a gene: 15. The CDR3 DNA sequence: TGTGCCAGCAGCCATGAGGTTCTCCGACAGGGGCGCTCCGGGGAGCTGTTTTTT. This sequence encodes CASSHEVLRQGRSGELFF.

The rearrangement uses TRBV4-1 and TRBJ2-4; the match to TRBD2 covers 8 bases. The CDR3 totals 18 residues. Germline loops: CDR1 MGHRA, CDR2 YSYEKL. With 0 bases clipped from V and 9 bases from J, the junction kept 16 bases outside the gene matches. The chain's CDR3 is CASSQEGRPSGSLGIQYF. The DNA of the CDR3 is TGCGCCAGCAGCCAAGAAGGCCGACCTAGCGGGTCCCTCGGCATTCAGTACTTC.

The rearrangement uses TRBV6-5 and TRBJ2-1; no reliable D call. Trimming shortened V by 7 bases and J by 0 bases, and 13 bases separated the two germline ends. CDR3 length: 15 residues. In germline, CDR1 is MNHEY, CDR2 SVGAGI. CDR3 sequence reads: CASTPIRSSYNEQFF. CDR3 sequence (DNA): TGTGCCAGCACGCCTATTCGGAGCTCCTACAATGAGCAGTTCTTC.

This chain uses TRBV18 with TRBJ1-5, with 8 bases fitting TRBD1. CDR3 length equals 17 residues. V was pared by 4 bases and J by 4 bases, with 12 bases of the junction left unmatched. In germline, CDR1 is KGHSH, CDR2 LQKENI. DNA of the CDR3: TGTGCCAGCTCACGGGACAGGACAGGGCAAATAAATCAGCCCCAGCATTTT. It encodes CASSRDRTGQINQPQHF.

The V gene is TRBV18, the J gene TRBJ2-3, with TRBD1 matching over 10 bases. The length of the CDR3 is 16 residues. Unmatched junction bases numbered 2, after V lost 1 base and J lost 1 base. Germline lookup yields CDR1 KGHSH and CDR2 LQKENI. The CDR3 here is CASSPLGTGGTDTQYF. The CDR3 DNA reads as TGTGCCAGCTCACCACTTGGGACAGGGGGCACAGATACGCAGTATTTT.

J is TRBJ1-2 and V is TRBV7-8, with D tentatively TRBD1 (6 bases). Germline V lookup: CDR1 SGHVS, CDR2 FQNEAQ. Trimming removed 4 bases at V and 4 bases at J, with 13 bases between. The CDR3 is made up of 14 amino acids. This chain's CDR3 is CASSSGTTSYGYTF. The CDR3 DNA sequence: TGTGCCAGCAGCTCCGGGACAACCTCCTATGGCTACACCTTC.

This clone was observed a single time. CDR3 sequence: CASSLGFGAGLDNEQFF. DNA for the CDR3: TGCGCCAGCAGCTTGGGGTTCGGGGCGGGATTAGACAATGAGCAGTTCTTC. This chain uses TRBV5-1 with TRBJ2-1, with D possibly matching TRBD2 (6 bases). CDR3 length equals 17 residues. Germline loops: CDR1 SGHRS, CDR2 YFSETQ. V was pared by 0 bases and J by 5 bases, with 18 bases between.